This TCR beta chain was recorded in a study of blood T cell repertoires in COVID-19. Study-wide background: The study drew acute and convalescent COVID-19 samples from the United States, Italy and Spain. From T cells, B-cell-depleted T cells, or PBMCs came the material, which was cDNA or gDNA.

Per the original methods: Scientists estimated how many nucleated cells there were by amplifying reference gene primers. Method: immunoSEQ multiplex PCR; TCRdb's copy keeps in-frame clones and lacks some. The DNA gave D and trimming, while V, J and clone size come from that table. The sample holds some 270,000 clones; roughly 85% are singletons and the top ten take roughly 11%. Germline trimming cut 6 bases from V and 8 bases from J; bases unmatched to any gene: 8. The CDR3 has 13 amino acids. CDR1 is MNHEY and CDR2 is SVGAGI in the germline V gene. The receptor's source is a woman in her sixties or seventies with acute or convalescent COVID-19. The chain joins TRBV6-5 to TRBJ1-2; 8 bases map to TRBD1. Sequencing was carried out using peripheral blood. CDR3 in DNA: TGTGCCAGCAGAGAGGGACAGGTGGGCGGCTACACCTTC. It translates to CASREGQVGGYTF.